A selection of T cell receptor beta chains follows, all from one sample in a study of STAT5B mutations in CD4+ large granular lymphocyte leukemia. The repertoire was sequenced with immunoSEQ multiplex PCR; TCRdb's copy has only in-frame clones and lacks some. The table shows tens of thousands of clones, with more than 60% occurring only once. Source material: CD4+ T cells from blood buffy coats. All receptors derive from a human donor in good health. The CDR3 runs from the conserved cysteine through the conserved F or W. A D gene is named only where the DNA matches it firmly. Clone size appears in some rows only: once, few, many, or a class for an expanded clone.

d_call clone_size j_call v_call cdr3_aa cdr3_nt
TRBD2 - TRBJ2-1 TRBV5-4 CASSLGLAGRANEQFF TGTGCCAGCAGCTTGGGGCTAGCGGGAAGGGCCAATGAGCAGTTCTTC
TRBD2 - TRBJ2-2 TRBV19 CASRTSAGELFF TGTGCCAGCAGGACTAGCGCCGGGGAGCTGTTTTTT
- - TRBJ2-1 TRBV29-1 CSVEDRGILNEQFF TGCAGCGTTGAAGATCGCGGCATCCTCAATGAGCAGTTCTTC
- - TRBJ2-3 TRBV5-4 CASSLLSGLTDTQYF TGTGCCAGCAGCTTGCTGAGCGGGCTCACAGATACGCAGTATTTT
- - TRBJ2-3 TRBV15 CATSRGRTADTQYF TGTGCCACCAGCAGAGGTCGGACAGCGGATACGCAGTATTTT
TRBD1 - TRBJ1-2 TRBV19 CASRGQGANHFNYGYTF TGTGCCAGTAGGGGACAGGGGGCGAATCATTTTAACTATGGCTACACCTTC
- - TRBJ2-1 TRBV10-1 CASTPDSGTYNEQFF TGCGCCAGCACTCCTGACTCGGGAACCTACAATGAGCAGTTCTTC
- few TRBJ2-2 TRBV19 CASSKYDPNTGELFF TGTGCCAGTAGTAAGTACGACCCGAACACCGGGGAGCTGTTTTTT
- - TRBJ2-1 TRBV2 CASNPSSYNEQFF TGTGCCAGCAACCCGAGCTCCTACAATGAGCAGTTCTTC
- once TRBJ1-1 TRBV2 CASSGGRSTEAFF TGTGCCAGCAGTGGAGGCAGAAGCACTGAAGCTTTCTTT
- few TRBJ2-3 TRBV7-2 CASSAHGGAGTDTQYF TGTGCCAGCAGCGCCCACGGGGGCGCCGGCACAGATACGCAGTATTTT
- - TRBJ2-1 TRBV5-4 CASSPADFLQEQFF TGTGCCAGCAGCCCCGCGGACTTCCTTCAAGAGCAGTTCTTC
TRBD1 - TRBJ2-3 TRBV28 CASRQGAPDTQYF TGTGCCAGCAGACAGGGGGCGCCAGATACGCAGTATTTT
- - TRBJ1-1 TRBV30 CAWSAPGAMNTEAFF TGTGCCTGGAGTGCACCGGGGGCAATGAACACTGAAGCTTTCTTT
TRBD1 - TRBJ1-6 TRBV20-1 CSVTGGAPLHF TGCAGCGTCACAGGGGGCGCGCCCCTCCACTTT
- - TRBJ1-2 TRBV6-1 CASSDSPGAWGYTF TGTGCCAGCAGTGATTCTCCGGGGGCTTGGGGCTACACCTTC
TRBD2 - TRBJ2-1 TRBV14 CASSQDQLPGTSKFF TGTGCCAGCAGCCAAGATCAGCTGCCCGGGACTAGCAAGTTCTTC
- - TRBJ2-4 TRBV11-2 CASSLGQGIQYF TGTGCCAGCAGCTTGGGGCAGGGCATTCAGTACTTC
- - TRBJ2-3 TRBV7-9 CASSLPDTQYF TGTGCCAGCAGCTTACCAGATACGCAGTATTTT
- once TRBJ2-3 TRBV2 CASSVEGSLTDTQYF TGTGCCAGCAGTGTAGAGGGGTCGTTGACAGATACGCAGTATTTT
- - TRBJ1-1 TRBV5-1 CASSLGRSGNTEAFF TGCGCCAGCAGCTTGGGGCGGTCGGGGAACACTGAAGCTTTCTTT
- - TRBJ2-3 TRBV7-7 CASSLLGGETDTQYF TGTGCCAGCAGCTTATTAGGAGGCGAGACAGATACGCAGTATTTT
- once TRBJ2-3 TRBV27 CASSLRATSTDTQYF TGTGCCAGCAGTTTACGAGCGACTAGCACAGATACGCAGTATTTT
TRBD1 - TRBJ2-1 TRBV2 CASRRDRVSLQNEQFF TGTGCCAGCAGGAGAGACAGGGTTTCCTTACAGAATGAGCAGTTCTTC
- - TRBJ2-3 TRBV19 CASNNQGTDTQYF TGTGCCAGTAACAATCAGGGCACAGATACGCAGTATTTT
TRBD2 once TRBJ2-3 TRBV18 CASSPPGREGTDTQYF TGTGCCAGCTCACCACCGGGTCGGGAGGGCACAGATACGCAGTATTTT
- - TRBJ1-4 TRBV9 CASSVAGGESEKLFF TGTGCCAGCAGCGTAGCGGGCGGGGAGTCTGAAAAACTGTTTTTT
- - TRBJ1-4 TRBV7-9 CASSLGHDEKLFF TGTGCCAGCAGCCTCGGGCATGATGAAAAACTGTTTTTT
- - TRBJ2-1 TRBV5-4 CASSRRLGEEEQFF TGTGCCAGCAGCCGAAGACTAGGAGAAGAGGAGCAGTTCTTC
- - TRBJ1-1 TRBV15 CATSRAAAGPNTEAFF TGTGCCACCAGCAGAGCAGCTGCGGGGCCGAACACTGAAGCTTTCTTT
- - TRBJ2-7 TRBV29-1 CSVDPDMYEQYF TGCAGCGTTGACCCCGACATGTACGAGCAGTACTTC
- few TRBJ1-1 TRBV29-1 CSVEELSGTEAFF TGCAGCGTTGAAGAGCTCTCGGGTACTGAAGCTTTCTTT
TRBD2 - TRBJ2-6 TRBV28 CASMPSGRAGANVLTF TGTGCCAGCATGCCTAGCGGGAGAGCTGGGGCCAACGTCCTGACTTTC
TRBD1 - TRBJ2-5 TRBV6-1 CASSEVGQGAETQYF TGTGCCAGCAGTGAAGTAGGACAGGGGGCGGAGACCCAGTACTTC
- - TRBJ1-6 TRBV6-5 CASRDGYNSPLHF TGTGCCAGCCGGGACGGTTATAATTCACCCCTCCACTTT
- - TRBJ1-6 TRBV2 CASSAGASYNSPLHF TGTGCCAGCAGTGCAGGGGCTTCCTATAATTCACCCCTCCACTTT
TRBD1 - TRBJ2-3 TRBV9 CASTIQGISTDTQYF TGTGCCAGCACCATACAGGGGATAAGCACAGATACGCAGTATTTT
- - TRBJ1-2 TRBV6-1 CASKGGTGYTF TGTGCCAGCAAAGGAGGGACTGGCTACACCTTC
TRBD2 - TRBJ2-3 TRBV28 CASSGTSGSGGTDTQYF TGTGCCAGTTCCGGGACTAGCGGGAGCGGGGGCACAGATACGCAGTATTTT
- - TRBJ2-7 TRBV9 CASSVDADPYEQYF TGTGCCAGCAGCGTAGATGCGGATCCCTACGAGCAGTACTTC
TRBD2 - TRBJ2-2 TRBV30 CAWSVWAGANTGELFF TGTGCCTGGAGTGTATGGGCGGGGGCGAACACCGGGGAGCTGTTTTTT
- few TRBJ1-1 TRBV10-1 CASNRGLGTEAFF TGCGCCAGCAACCGGGGCTTAGGGACTGAAGCTTTCTTT
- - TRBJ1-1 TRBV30 CAWSKNRVSEAFF TGTGCCTGGAGCAAGAACAGGGTGTCTGAAGCTTTCTTT
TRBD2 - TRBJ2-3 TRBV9 CASSPGLAGRPSTDTQYF TGTGCCAGCAGCCCCGGACTAGCGGGGCGACCTAGCACAGATACGCAGTATTTT
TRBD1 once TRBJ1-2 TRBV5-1 CASSVQGEFGTF TGCGCCAGCAGTGTACAGGGGGAATTTGGCACCTTC
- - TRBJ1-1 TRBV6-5 CASSYPQAEAFF TGTGCCAGCAGTTACCCGCAGGCTGAAGCTTTCTTT
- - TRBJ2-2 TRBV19 CASSVTANTGELFF TGTGCCAGTAGTGTGACTGCGAACACCGGGGAGCTGTTTTTT
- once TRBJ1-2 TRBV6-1 CASSEFSRAFYGYTF TGTGCCAGCAGTGAATTTAGCAGGGCCTTTTATGGCTACACCTTC
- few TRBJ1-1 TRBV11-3 CASSRNSLTEAFF TGTGCCAGCAGCCGAAACAGTCTCACTGAAGCTTTCTTT
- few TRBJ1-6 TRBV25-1 CASSEFSGRGSGSPLHF TGTGCCAGCAGTGAATTCAGCGGGAGGGGCTCTGGTTCACCCCTCCACTTT